These 2 T cell receptor beta chains share one sample of origin, sequenced in a study of blood T cell repertoires in COVID-19. Assay used: immunoSEQ multiplex PCR; TCRdb lists only in-frame clones, some missing. The sample has a few hundred thousand clones, 70% to 80% seen once; the top ten hold around 3.4%. Sequencing was carried out using peripheral blood. The receptors were sampled from a woman aged 80 or over with acute or convalescent COVID-19.

V usage is TRBV6-5 and J usage is TRBJ1-2, with D possibly being TRBD1 (6 bases). The CDR3 is 13 residues long. CDR1 MNHEY and CDR2 SVGAGI come from the germline V gene. V was pared by 6 bases and J by 6 bases, with 14 bases between. The CDR3 is CASRLQGLDGYTF. The CDR3 bases are TGTGCCAGCAGATTACAGGGTTTGGATGGCTACACCTTC.

This clone was detected a few times. This CDR3 is CASSQFTRKDTQYF. CDR3 nucleotide sequence: TGTGCCAGCAGCCAATTTACACGCAAAGATACGCAGTATTTT. The chain employs TRBV16 and TRBJ2-3, with D unresolved. CDR3 length: 14 amino acids. The V gene lost 1 base and the J gene lost 5 bases, with 10 bases spanning the gap. Germline V gene sequence: CDR1 KGHSY, CDR2 FQNENV.